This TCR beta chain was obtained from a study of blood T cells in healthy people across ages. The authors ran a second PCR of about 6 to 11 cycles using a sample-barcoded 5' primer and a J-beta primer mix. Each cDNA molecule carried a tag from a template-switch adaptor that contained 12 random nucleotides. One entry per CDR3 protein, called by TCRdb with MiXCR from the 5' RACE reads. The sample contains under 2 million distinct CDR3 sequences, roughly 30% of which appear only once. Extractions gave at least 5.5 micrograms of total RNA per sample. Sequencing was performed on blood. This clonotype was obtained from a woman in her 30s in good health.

CDR3 in amino acids: CASSASDEQYF. The DNA of the CDR3 is TGTGCCAGCAGCGCCTCGGACGAGCAGTACTTC. The chain couples TRBV3-1 to TRBJ2-7; no reliable D call. Germline CDR1 reads LGHDT; CDR2 reads YNNKEL (reference sequence). CDR3 length: 11 residues. V shed 5 bases and J shed 5 bases, with 7 bases lying between them.